Below are 8 T cell receptor beta chains sequenced from a single sample in a study of cytomegalovirus exposure and HLA in healthy donors. PCR primers comprised 60 Vbeta and 13 Jbeta primers. Only in-frame clones appear in the TCRdb table, and some are missing; sequencing was by immunoSEQ multiplex PCR. The sample carries 100,000 or so clones, around 81% recorded once. The sample was PBMCs. These receptors originate from a man younger than 35 in good health and CMV-seronegative.

This chain uses TRBV7-9 with TRBJ2-1, with 12 nucleotides matching TRBD2. Germline V gene lookup returns CDR1 SEHNR and CDR2 FQNEAQ (reference sequence). This CDR3 is built from 15 residues. Trimming removed 2 bases from V and 6 bases from J; junction bases left unmatched: 2. The CDR3 DNA is TGTGCCAGCAGCTTAAGACTAGCGGGGGTCAATGAGCAGTTCTTC. Translated, it gives CASSLRLAGVNEQFF.

This clone has just a few counts. This chain joins TRBV6-4 and TRBJ1-6, with D hard to call. There are 14 residues in the CDR3. V was trimmed by 6 bases and J by 3 bases, leaving 9 bases between them. The germline gives CDR1 MRHNA, CDR2 SNTAGT. The CDR3 is CASRDGDYNSPLHF. The CDR3, as DNA: TGTGCCAGCAGGGACGGAGACTATAATTCACCCCTCCACTTT.

The rearrangement links TRBV11-2 to TRBJ2-5; the D gene is possibly TRBD1 (6 bases). The CDR3 has 15 amino acids. CDR1 and CDR2 from the germline V gene are SGHAT and FQNNGV. Trimming cost V 2 bases and J 0 bases, with 10 bases left between them. CDR3 sequence reads: CASSLYRGYQETQYF. The CDR3 DNA reads as TGTGCCAGCAGCTTATATAGGGGGTACCAAGAGACCCAGTACTTC.

The count of this clone is one. The chain combines TRBV6-5 with TRBJ2-5; 9 bases match TRBD2. The J call may be wrong; the DNA end is better matched by TRBJ2-7. The germline CDR1 and CDR2 sequences are MNHEY and SVGAGI. The CDR3 extends over 15 amino acids. This CDR3 is CASSTGTSLPYEQYF. The CDR3 DNA reads as TGTGCCAGCAGTACCGGGACTAGCCTCCCCTACGAGCAGTACTTC.

V gene TRBV15 combines with J gene TRBJ1-1; weak D call: TRBD1 (5 bases). This CDR3 has 15 amino acids. Trimming stripped 5 bases from V and 3 bases from J, with 16 bases between. In germline, CDR1 is LNHNV, CDR2 YYDKDF (reference sequence). CDR3 sequence: CATSFSQGWDTEAFF. CDR3 nucleotide sequence: TGTGCCACCAGCTTTTCTCAGGGATGGGACACTGAAGCTTTCTTT.

The CDR3 region has the DNA TGCGCCAGCAGCGGGGCCCTCGGGACAGGGCTTTACAATGAGCAGTTCTTC. Its translation: CASSGALGTGLYNEQFF. The chain recombines TRBV5-1 with TRBJ2-1; 9 bases map to TRBD1. The CDR3 runs to 17 residues. In germline, CDR1 is SGHRS, CDR2 YFSETQ. The V segment lost 4 bases and the J segment 4 bases; nucleotides outside the gene matches: 12.

This chain connects TRBV5-1 to TRBJ2-5; D possibly corresponds to TRBD2 (6 bases). In germline, CDR1 is SGHRS, CDR2 YFSETQ. The V and J ends lost 1 base and 4 bases respectively, with 8 bases between them. This CDR3 has 13 amino acids. The CDR3 sequence is CASSLQGGETQYF. CDR3 DNA: TGCGCCAGCAGCTTGCAGGGAGGAGAGACCCAGTACTTC.

As concerns this clone: One junction end disagrees with the germline gene, perhaps due to a read error. The chain links TRBV7-7 to TRBJ1-1; the D gene is possibly TRBD1 (5 bases). The CDR3 length is 13 residues. Germline CDR1 and CDR2: SSHAT and FNYEAQ (reference sequence). The CDR3 loop reads CASSSDRNTEAFF. The CDR3, as DNA: TGTGCTAGCAGCTCTGACAGAAACACTGAAGCTTTCTTT.